These T cell receptor beta chains were read from a single sample in a study of T cell responses to AZD1222 COVID-19 vaccine. Data came from immunoSEQ multiplex PCR; TCRdb stores just in-frame clones and leaves some out. The table shows about 83,000 clones, with 88% occurring only once. The specimen comprised peripheral blood, sampled on day 0 of MenACWY control vaccination. These receptors came from an adult in good health. Each CDR3 is given with its conserved first and last residue. A D gene is named only where the DNA matches it firmly. Clone size is given for some rows only: seen once, a few or many times, or a class if the clone is expanded.

d_call	cdr3_length	v_call	j_call	clone_size	cdr3_aa	cdr3_nt
TRBD2	17	TRBV27	TRBJ2-1	-	CASSRGVGLAGFNEQFF	TGTGCCAGCAGTAGGGGAGTGGGACTAGCGGGATTCAATGAGCAGTTCTTC
-	15	TRBV29-1	TRBJ2-7	-	CSATGRPQGPYEQYF	TGCAGCGCCACGGGACGGCCGCAGGGGCCCTACGAGCAGTACTTC
TRBD1	12	TRBV6-5	TRBJ2-2	-	CASTQGVGELFF	TGTGCCAGCACTCAGGGGGTGGGGGAGCTGTTTTTT
TRBD1	14	TRBV5-1	TRBJ2-5	once	CASRDRGYQETQYF	TGCGCCAGCCGGGACAGGGGGTACCAAGAGACCCAGTACTTC
-	15	TRBV25-1	TRBJ1-1	-	CASSEGKVRGTEAFF	TGTGCCAGCAGTGAAGGGAAAGTAAGGGGCACTGAAGCTTTCTTT
-	14	TRBV6-5	TRBJ2-7	-	CASSPRGEYYEQYF	TGTGCCAGCAGCCCCAGGGGGGAGTACTACGAGCAGTACTTC
TRBD1	14	TRBV7-9	TRBJ1-1	-	CASSSTGANTEAFF	TGTGCCAGCAGCTCAACAGGGGCTAACACTGAAGCTTTCTTT
-	15	TRBV24-1	TRBJ2-2	-	CATSDPRQNTGELFF	TGTGCCACCAGTGACCCCAGACAGAACACCGGGGAGCTGTTTTTT
TRBD1	13	TRBV13	TRBJ1-1	-	CASSSGTGGEAFF	TGTGCCAGCAGCTCCGGGACAGGGGGTGAAGCTTTCTTT
-	16	TRBV19	TRBJ1-2	once	CASRQTLASPWDGYTF	TGTGCCAGTAGACAGACCTTAGCGTCTCCCTGGGATGGCTACACCTTC
-	14	TRBV7-9	TRBJ1-1	-	CASSRGGSNTEAFF	TGTGCCAGCTCACGGGGGGGTTCTAATACTGAAGCTTTCTTT
-	13	TRBV5-4	TRBJ1-6	-	CASSTRQNSPLHF	TGTGCCAGCAGCACCCGACAGAATTCACCCCTCCACTTT
-	16	TRBV10-3	TRBJ2-1	-	CAISEGSEGPYNEQFF	TGTGCCATCAGTGAGGGCAGTGAGGGGCCCTACAATGAGCAGTTCTTC
-	15	TRBV5-5	TRBJ1-2	-	CASSFKYREDYGYTF	TGTGCCAGCAGCTTCAAATACAGGGAGGACTATGGCTACACCTTC
TRBD1	14	TRBV6-5	TRBJ1-6	-	CASSYGQGTAPLHF	TGTGCCAGCAGTTACGGACAGGGTACAGCACCCCTCCACTTT
-	16	TRBV19	TRBJ1-5	-	CASRPVLGNSNQPQHF	TGTGCCAGTAGGCCGGTCCTAGGAAATAGCAATCAGCCCCAGCATTTT
-	10	TRBV29-1	TRBJ1-2	once	CSVDRRGYTF	TGCAGCGTTGATAGAAGGGGCTACACCTTC
-	11	TRBV20-1	TRBJ2-7	-	CSAGVPGEQYF	TGCAGTGCCGGGGTCCCCGGTGAGCAGTACTTC
-	14	TRBV9	TRBJ1-4	-	CASSVGGIDEKLFF	TGTGCCAGCAGCGTAGGAGGGATAGACGAAAAACTGTTTTTT
-	13	TRBV18	TRBJ1-4	-	CASSPTLDEKLFF	TGTGCCAGCTCCCCGACACTGGACGAAAAACTGTTTTTT
-	15	TRBV28	TRBJ1-1	-	CASSLSLGYGTEAFF	TGTGCCAGCAGTTTATCCCTAGGGTATGGCACTGAAGCTTTCTTT
-	12	TRBV6-5	TRBJ2-5	once	CALQGSGETQYF	TGTGCCTTACAGGGATCAGGGGAGACCCAGTACTTC
-	10	TRBV29-1	TRBJ1-2	few	CSVKYGRYTF	TGCAGCGTGAAGTACGGCCGCTACACCTTC
-	15	TRBV7-9	TRBJ1-3	-	CASSFYKGRGDTIYF	TGTGCCAGCAGCTTTTATAAAGGCCGAGGGGACACCATATATTTT
-	13	TRBV27	TRBJ1-2	-	CASSLERGVGYTF	TGTGCCAGCAGTTTGGAGAGGGGGGTAGGCTACACCTTC
-	13	TRBV4-1	TRBJ2-2	-	CASSLADRLLLFF	TGCGCCAGCAGCCTGGCGGACCGCCTTTTGCTGTTTTTT
TRBD1	13	TRBV19	TRBJ1-2	-	CASGTEFNYGYTF	TGTGCCAGTGGGACAGAGTTTAACTATGGCTACACCTTC
-	13	TRBV6-2/TRBV6-3	TRBJ2-3	-	CASSNLGTDTQYF	TGTGCCAGCAGTAATCTAGGCACAGATACGCAGTATTTT
-	15	TRBV5-1	TRBJ2-1	once	CASSLVGTLYNEQFF	TGCGCCAGCAGCTTGGTCGGGACCCTTTACAATGAGCAGTTCTTC
-	16	TRBV25-1	TRBJ1-4	-	CASSDLGDLRREKLFF	TGTGCCAGCAGTGACTTGGGGGATCTGAGACGTGAAAAACTGTTTTTT
TRBD2	15	TRBV27	TRBJ2-5	-	CASSPGTSGKETQYF	TGTGCCAGCAGTCCCGGGACTAGCGGGAAGGAGACCCAGTACTTC
-	12	TRBV2	TRBJ1-3	-	CASSESGNTIYF	TGTGCCAGCAGTGAATCGGGAAACACCATATATTTT
-	14	TRBV5-1	TRBJ2-6	-	CASSFSTGANVLTF	TGCGCCAGCAGCTTCAGTACTGGGGCCAACGTCCTGACTTTC
TRBD1	13	TRBV11-3	TRBJ2-5	-	CASSSHRGQTQYF	TGTGCCAGCAGCTCCCACAGGGGACAGACCCAGTACTTC
-	17	TRBV28	TRBJ2-1	-	CASSFSLGREGTNEQFF	TGTGCCAGCAGTTTTTCTTTGGGGCGGGAAGGAACCAATGAGCAGTTCTTC
TRBD1	13	TRBV19	TRBJ1-1	-	CASTRDRDTEAFF	TGTGCCAGTACCCGGGACAGGGACACTGAAGCTTTCTTT
TRBD1	15	TRBV3-1/TRBV3-2	TRBJ1-3	-	CASSRDRAVRNTIYF	TGTGCCAGCAGCCGAGACAGGGCCGTAAGAAACACCATATATTTT
-	12	TRBV2	TRBJ1-2	-	CASTRIRYGYTF	TGTGCCAGCACAAGGATTCGCTATGGCTACACCTTC